The 25 T cell receptor beta chains below were found in one sample sequenced in a study of blood T cell repertoires in COVID-19. Produced via immunoSEQ multiplex PCR; TCRdb's table is partial and in-frame only. This table holds around 110,000 clones, just under 85% found once. The sequenced material came from peripheral blood. The receptors were sampled from a man aged 65 to 79 with active or convalescent COVID-19.

The chain recombines TRBV5-8 with TRBJ1-2, with TRBD1 matching 9 bases. CDR3 length: 15 residues. Germline V CDR1 and CDR2: SGHTS, YDEGEE. V lost 4 bases to trimming and J lost 3 bases; unmatched junction nucleotides: 7. The CDR3 region is CASSPGTGTDYGYTF. The CDR3 nucleotides read TGTGCCAGCAGCCCCGGGACAGGGACAGACTATGGCTACACCTTC.

The chain couples TRBV18 to TRBJ1-2; TRBD1 might be the D (5 bases). CDR3 length: 13 amino acids. Between the trimmed V and J ends, which lost 6 bases and 6 bases, there was a span of 14 bases. Germline CDR1 KGHSH, CDR2 LQKENI. CDR3 DNA sequence: TGTGCCAGCTCCCCTGCCAGGGATAATGGCTACACCTTC. It translates to CASSPARDNGYTF.

This clone was counted a single time. V gene TRBV15 combines with J gene TRBJ1-4; D may be TRBD1 (6 bases). Germline V gives CDR1 LNHNV, CDR2 YYDKDF (reference sequence). The CDR3 consists of 15 residues. V lost 7 bases to trimming and J lost 2 bases, with 14 bases between them. Here the CDR3 DNA reads TGTGCCACCACGTTGGGGGGGCGGACTAATGAAAAACTGTTTTTT. Its protein is CATTLGGRTNEKLFF.

The chain carries TRBV5-4 and TRBJ2-7; TRBD1 might be the D (6 bases). CDR1 and CDR2 (germline): SGHNT, YYREEE (reference sequence). Trimming shortened V by 5 bases and J by 4 bases, and 13 bases separated the two germline ends. The length of the CDR3 is 13 residues. The CDR3 loop reads CASSPGQRYEQYF. CDR3 sequence (DNA): TGTGCCAGCAGTCCGGGACAAAGATACGAGCAGTACTTC.

This chain uses TRBV7-8 with TRBJ2-5; 7 positions match TRBD1. Trimming removed 1 base from V and 1 base from J; junction bases left unmatched: 3. CDR1 and CDR2 (germline): SGHVS, FQNEAQ. The CDR3 runs to 15 residues. In nucleotides, the CDR3 is TGTGCCAGCAGCTTAGGACAGGGCCTCCAAGAGACCCAGTACTTC. Translating it yields CASSLGQGLQETQYF. The whole variable domain, filled in from reference TRBV7-8 and TRBJ2-5, reads GAGVSQSPRYKVAKRGQDVALRCDPISGHVSLFWYQQALGQGPEFLTYFQNEAQLDKSGLPSDRFFAERPEGSVSTLKIQRTQQEDSAVYLCASSLGQGLQETQYFGPGTRLLVL.

J is TRBJ2-1 and V is TRBV27, with D tentatively TRBD2 (6 bases). V dropped 3 bases and J dropped 8 bases, with 8 bases sitting between them. The CDR3 has 12 residues. CDR1 is MNHEY, CDR2 SMNVEV, per germline (reference sequence). CDR3 region: CASSLRGHEQFF. The CDR3, as DNA: TGTGCCAGCAGTTTGCGGGGCCATGAGCAGTTCTTC.

This clone was counted ten times or more. CDR3 amino acids: CASSQEFRRGDGELFF. The CDR3 DNA is TGTGCCAGCAGCCAAGAGTTTCGCCGGGGGGACGGGGAGCTGTTTTTT. The chain is built from TRBV4-2 and TRBJ2-2; 7 bases are shared with TRBD2. CDR1 is LGHNA and CDR2 is YNFKEQ in the germline V gene. The CDR3 consists of 16 residues. Trimming removed 0 bases from V and 7 bases from J; junction bases left unmatched: 8.

The chain combines TRBV7-8 with TRBJ2-7, with no clear D. Germline-derived CDR1 and CDR2 are SGHVS and FQNEAQ. The CDR3 has 12 residues. The germline V and J ends were trimmed by 5 bases and 13 bases, with 18 bases remaining between them. The CDR3 DNA follows: TGTGCCAGCAGCCCCGTCGCTCAGGCCCAATACTTC. Protein: CASSPVAQAQYF.

The chain has TRBV19 and TRBJ1-3, with 7 bases fitting TRBD1. The length of the CDR3 is 15 residues. The germline V gene encodes CDR1 LNHDA and CDR2 SQIVND (reference sequence). Trimming took 4 bases from V and 4 from J; bases not matched to a gene: 7. CDR3 sequence: CASSSRQGTGNTIYF. Written as DNA, the CDR3 is TGTGCCAGTAGTAGCAGACAGGGAACAGGAAACACCATATATTTT.

This sequence joins TRBV6-5 and TRBJ1-1; D is ambiguous. Germline CDR1 MNHEY, CDR2 SVGAGI. The CDR3 runs 13 residues. V was trimmed by 2 bases and J by 4 bases, leaving 8 bases between them. In DNA form, the CDR3 reads TGTGCCAGCAGTTACAGGGAGAGCACTGAAGCTTTCTTT. The encoded protein is CASSYRESTEAFF.

This chain connects TRBV5-1 to TRBJ2-7; D is perhaps TRBD1 (5 bases). This CDR3 region has 13 residues. Deletions cut 5 bases from V and 0 bases from J, with 9 bases between. The germline gives CDR1 SGHRS, CDR2 YFSETQ. CDR3 region: CASRGVPSYEQYF. The CDR3 DNA sequence: TGCGCCAGCAGAGGGGTTCCCTCCTACGAGCAGTACTTC.

The chain carries TRBV6-5 and TRBJ1-6, with D possibly being TRBD1 (5 bases). Germline-derived CDR1 and CDR2 are MNHEY and SVGAGI. Trimming took 4 bases from V and 8 from J, leaving 15 bases between them. The CDR3 is 15 amino acids. CDR3 DNA: TGTGCCAGCAGTTTGAATACCCAAGGGGATTCACCCCTCCACTTT. Translation gives CASSLNTQGDSPLHF.

The V call is TRBV6-5, the J call TRBJ1-1; 7 nucleotides line up with TRBD1. The CDR3 extends over 14 amino acids. Germline lookup yields CDR1 MNHEY and CDR2 SVGAGI. V was pared by 7 bases and J by 4 bases, with 9 bases of the junction left unmatched. CDR3: CASIQGPLTTEAFF. CDR3 nucleotide sequence: TGTGCCAGCATACAGGGGCCGCTTACCACTGAAGCTTTCTTT.

The gene calls are TRBV28 and TRBJ1-1; a weak D match, TRBD1 (5 bases). The CDR3 is made up of 15 amino acids. CDR1 MDHEN and CDR2 SYDVKM come from the germline V gene. V lost 7 bases, J lost 1 base, and 16 bases lay in between. CDR3 loop: CASNLSGGPNTEAFF. In DNA form, the CDR3 reads TGTGCCAGCAACCTATCGGGGGGACCGAACACTGAAGCTTTCTTT.

The rearrangement links TRBV29-1 to TRBJ1-2, with no clear D. Germline CDR1 is SQVTM and CDR2 is ANQGSEA. This CDR3 region has 11 residues. Trimming removed 4 bases at V and 7 bases at J, with 10 bases between. The CDR3: CSVAEALGYTF. In DNA, the CDR3 is TGCAGCGTTGCGGAGGCGCTTGGCTACACCTTC. The full variable domain, in which reference TRBV29-1 and TRBJ1-2 provide the parts outside the CDR3, is SAVISQKPSRDICQRGTSLTIQCQVDSQVTMMFWYRQQPGQSLTLIATANQGSEATYESGFVIDKFPISRPNLTFSTLTVSNMSPEDSSIYLCSVAEALGYTFGSGTRLTVV.

The chain has TRBV7-2 and TRBJ2-1; D possibly corresponds to TRBD2 (6 bases). V was cut by 1 base and J by 8 bases, with 9 bases left in between. CDR3 length equals 13 residues. Germline assignment: CDR1 SGHTA and CDR2 FQGNSA. The CDR3: CASSLGLGDEQFF. The CDR3 DNA sequence: TGTGCCAGCAGCTTAGGACTAGGGGATGAGCAGTTCTTC.

V and J are TRBV5-1 and TRBJ1-5; possible D gene TRBD1, 6 bases. The CDR3 sequence is 14 residues long. Germline values: CDR1 SGHRS, CDR2 YFSETQ. The V and J ends lost 4 bases and 3 bases respectively, with 11 bases between them. CDR3 nucleotide sequence: TGCGCCAGCAGCACGGGACAAAACAATCAGCCCCAGCATTTT. Translation: CASSTGQNNQPQHF.

The rearrangement links TRBV6-6 to TRBJ2-5; D uncertain. Germline CDR1 is MNHNY and CDR2 is SVGAGI (reference sequence). The CDR3 is 11 residues long. Trimming pared 4 bases from V and 5 bases from J, leaving 5 bases between. Written as DNA, the CDR3 is TGTGCCAGCAGTTCTCGGGAGACCCAGTACTTC. It specifies CASSSRETQYF.

V usage is TRBV15 and J usage is TRBJ2-1, with TRBD2 matching over 10 bases. Per germline, CDR1 LNHNV and CDR2 YYDKDF (reference sequence). V shed 2 bases and J 6 bases; nucleotides not matched to a gene: 7. This CDR3 is built from 16 residues. The CDR3 DNA follows: TGTGCCACCAGCAGACAGCTAGCGGGAGTCCGCAATGAGCAGTTCTTC. Its protein is CATSRQLAGVRNEQFF.

The chain links TRBV28 to TRBJ1-3, with D tentatively TRBD1 (6 bases). The CDR3 consists of 14 residues. Germline V gene data show CDR1 as MDHEN and CDR2 as SYDVKM. V was trimmed by 5 bases and J by 2 bases, leaving 10 bases between them. The CDR3 nucleotides are TGTGCCAGCAGTCTAGGGGGGGCTGGAAACACCATATATTTT. Protein sequence: CASSLGGAGNTIYF.

CDR3 DNA sequence: TGTGCCACCAGCAGAGTACAGGGTCGCTACGAGCAGTACTTC. This codes for CATSRVQGRYEQYF. The gene calls are TRBV15 and TRBJ2-7, with a possible D match to TRBD1 (6 bases). The CDR3 consists of 14 residues. The V end was cut by 1 base, the J end by 3 bases, with 10 bases between. Germline CDR1 reads LNHNV; CDR2 reads YYDKDF (reference sequence). The full variable domain, its missing parts supplied by reference TRBV15 and TRBJ2-7, is DAMVIQNPRYQVTQFGKPVTLSCSQTLNHNVMYWYQQKSSQAPKLLFHYYDKDFNNEADTPDNFQSRRPNTSFCFLDIRSPGLGDTAMYLCATSRVQGRYEQYFGPGTRLTVT.

The V gene is TRBV19, the J gene TRBJ2-4; a weak D match, TRBD1 (6 bases). Trimming took 3 bases from V and 7 from J, leaving 13 bases between them. This CDR3 contains 14 residues. The germline V gene encodes CDR1 LNHDA and CDR2 SQIVND (reference sequence). The CDR3 reads CASSMNRDYNIQYF. The CDR3 coding sequence is TGTGCCAGTAGTATGAACAGGGATTACAACATTCAGTACTTC. The full variable domain, with the rest looked up from reference TRBV19 and TRBJ2-4, is DGGITQSPKYLFRKEGQNVTLSCEQNLNHDAMYWYRQDPGQGLRLIYYSQIVNDFQKGDIAEGYSVSREKKESFPLTVTSAQKNPTAFYLCASSMNRDYNIQYFGAGTRLSVL.

This clone was detected a few times. Here the CDR3 reads CASSLGLAGIYEQYF. The CDR3, as DNA: TGTGCCAGCAGCCTGGGACTAGCGGGGATATACGAGCAGTACTTC. The gene calls are TRBV11-3 and TRBJ2-7; TRBD2 matches 13 bases. V was pared by 5 bases and J by 4 bases, with 5 bases of the junction left unmatched. The CDR3 sequence is 15 residues long. CDR1 is SGHNT, CDR2 YENEEA, per germline.

This CDR3 reads CATSRGGLTYNEQFF. Here the CDR3 DNA reads TGTGCCACCAGCAGGGGGGGGCTAACCTACAATGAGCAGTTCTTC. The V call is TRBV15, the J call TRBJ2-1, with D maybe TRBD2 (7 bases). With 3 bases removed from V and 2 bases from J, the gap between germline ends came to 11 bases. Germline CDR1 reads LNHNV; CDR2 reads YYDKDF (reference sequence). The CDR3 loop spans 15 amino acids.

This clone was detected once. The chain recombines TRBV20-1 with TRBJ1-1; D unresolved. V was clipped by 6 bases and J by 3 bases, with 8 bases between them. Germline CDR1 DFQATT, CDR2 SNEGSKA (reference sequence). The CDR3 extends over 11 amino acids. CDR3 bases: TGCAGTGCCGCCGGGGACACTGAAGCTTTCTTT. Translating gives CSAAGDTEAFF.